The table lists the clone carrying this TCR beta chain with a count of one. Sequencing was performed with immunoSEQ multiplex PCR; in TCRdb, only in-frame clones are kept and a portion is missing. The sample consists of about 80,000 clones, 80% to 90% of them appearing once. The source of the sample is a study of control samples from healthy donors and cancer patients. CDR1 SGHKS and CDR2 YYEKEE come from the germline V gene (reference sequence). V was pared by 1 base and J by 2 bases, with 12 bases between. The CDR3 runs to 16 residues. Sequencing was performed on PBMCs. This clonotype was sampled from a man aged 55 to 69 with head and neck cancer. This rearrangement joins TRBV5-5 to TRBJ2-2; D is uncertain. The CDR3, as DNA: TGTGCCAGCAGCTTGCGTTTTACTACAAACACCGGGGAGCTGTTTTTT. It specifies CASSLRFTTNTGELFF.